The 30 T cell receptor beta chains listed next were all sequenced from one sample in a study of shared clonotypes between healthy human individuals. Data came from immunoSEQ multiplex PCR; TCRdb stores just in-frame clones and leaves some out. There are over 950,000 clones in the sample; around 77% occur only once, and 0.89% lies in the top ten. The specimen was memory CD4+ T cells from PBMCs. Subset specified: CD45RA-negative fraction. These receptors were collected from a man aged 18 to 29 in good health. Some clones in this sample may be carry-over from other donors' samples.

The chain is built from TRBV29-1 and TRBJ2-5; tentatively, D is TRBD1 (5 bases). V was clipped by 6 bases and J by 5 bases, with 10 bases between them. Germline V gene sequence: CDR1 SQVTM, CDR2 ANQGSEA. This CDR3 is 11 amino acids long. CDR3 protein: CSVQGIETQYF. CDR3 DNA: TGCAGCGTCCAGGGAATCGAGACCCAGTACTTC.

CDR3 sequence (DNA): TGTGCCAGCAGCCAAGCGGGAGGCTCCTACAATGAGCAGTTCTTC. Residues: CASSQAGGSYNEQFF. The genes are TRBV5-4 and TRBJ2-1; TRBD2 agrees at 9 bases. The V segment lost 4 bases and the J segment 0 bases; nucleotides outside the gene matches: 2. CDR3 length equals 15 residues. From germline, CDR1 is SGHNT and CDR2 YYREEE (reference sequence).

This clone was detected once. The chain recombines TRBV7-3 with TRBJ2-3; D remains unclear. The CDR3 loop spans 14 amino acids. Deletions cut 3 bases from V and 2 bases from J, with 9 bases between. Germline CDR1 and CDR2: SGHTA and FQGTGA. In DNA form, the CDR3 reads TGTGCCAGCAGCTTTCCCCCTTTCACAGATACGCAGTATTTT. Residues: CASSFPPFTDTQYF.

The V gene is TRBV10-1, the J gene TRBJ2-7; 12 bases map to TRBD2. Germline V CDR1 and CDR2: WNHNN, SYGVQD (reference sequence). V gave up 7 bases and J gave up 7 bases; unmatched junction bases: 5. The CDR3 is 13 residues long. CDR3 DNA sequence: TGCGCCAGCACTAGCGGGAGGGCCTCGGAGCAGTACTTC. Its translation: CASTSGRASEQYF.

The gene calls are TRBV7-9 and TRBJ2-1, with D possibly being TRBD2 (5 bases). This CDR3 region has 16 residues. Germline V gives CDR1 SEHNR, CDR2 FQNEAQ (reference sequence). V lost 5 bases and J lost 2, with 16 bases in between. The CDR3, as DNA: TGTGCCAGCAGCGTTGAGGGTCTGGTTACCTACAATGAGCAGTTCTTC. It specifies CASSVEGLVTYNEQFF.

This clone was found a few times. The chain combines TRBV19 with TRBJ1-2; 11 nucleotides align to TRBD1. The V gene's germline CDR1 is LNHDA and CDR2 SQIVND (reference sequence). The CDR3 consists of 15 residues. V shed 5 bases and J 7 bases; nucleotides not matched to a gene: 9. This chain's CDR3 is CASSPRDRGKSGYTF. CDR3 DNA: TGTGCCAGTAGTCCCCGGGACAGGGGGAAGAGTGGCTACACCTTC.

The chain has TRBV7-9 and TRBJ1-1; D is possibly TRBD1 (5 bases). Germline values: CDR1 SEHNR, CDR2 FQNEAQ (reference sequence). Trimming left V 3 bases short and J 1 base short, with 9 bases between. The CDR3 contains 14 residues. The CDR3 sequence is CASSFRVENTEAFF. CDR3 nucleotide sequence: TGTGCCAGCAGCTTCAGGGTTGAGAACACTGAAGCTTTCTTT.

The chain links TRBV5-1 to TRBJ1-4; TRBD1 might be the D (6 bases). The ends were cut back, 1 base at V and 8 bases at J, with 15 bases in the middle. Germline V gene data show CDR1 as SGHRS and CDR2 as YFSETQ. This CDR3 has 15 amino acids. The DNA of the CDR3 is TGCGCCAGCAGCTTGTCGGGCAGGGGAGGGGAAAAACTGTTTTTT. The encoded protein is CASSLSGRGGEKLFF.

This clone appeared once. The chain couples TRBV6-5 to TRBJ2-1, with 7 bases that match TRBD2. V lost 6 bases, J lost 6 bases, and 5 bases stayed unmatched. The length of the CDR3 is 13 residues. CDR1 MNHEY and CDR2 SVGAGI come from the germline V gene. The CDR3 sequence is CASSRGGSNEQFF. For the CDR3, the DNA is TGTGCCAGCAGCCGCGGGGGATCCAATGAGCAGTTCTTC.

This sequence joins TRBV4-2 and TRBJ2-2; no firm D call. This CDR3 is 14 amino acids long. Germline V gene lookup returns CDR1 LGHNA and CDR2 YNFKEQ. Trimming left V 1 base short and J 3 bases short, with 6 bases between. The CDR3 loop reads CASSQVGHTGELFF. DNA for the CDR3: TGTGCCAGCAGCCAAGTCGGGCACACCGGGGAGCTGTTTTTT.

This chain joins TRBV6-5 and TRBJ1-1; D gene ambiguous. The V gene's germline CDR1 is MNHEY and CDR2 SVGAGI. V was clipped by 2 bases and J by 5 bases, with 12 bases between them. There are 14 residues in the CDR3. For the CDR3, the DNA is TGTGCCAGCAGTTACGCCGGGGAGCGGACTGAAGCTTTCTTT. Encoded protein: CASSYAGERTEAFF.

The V and J genes are TRBV29-1 and TRBJ2-3; 7 positions agree with TRBD2. This CDR3 is built from 15 residues. Germline lookup yields CDR1 SQVTM and CDR2 ANQGSEA. J lost 0 bases, V lost 7 bases, and 10 bases had no gene match. The CDR3 loop is CSADGGETSTDTQYF. Here the CDR3 DNA reads TGCAGCGCTGATGGGGGGGAGACTAGCACAGATACGCAGTATTTT.

The chain employs TRBV19 and TRBJ1-5, with a possible D match to TRBD1 (5 bases). Germline CDR1 is LNHDA and CDR2 is SQIVND (reference sequence). The CDR3 sequence is 17 residues long. V lost 2 bases and J lost 0, with 14 bases in between. Here the CDR3 reads CASSINRDGYSNQPQHF. The CDR3 nucleotides are TGTGCCAGTAGTATAAACCGGGACGGTTATAGCAATCAGCCCCAGCATTTT.

The rearrangement links TRBV28 to TRBJ2-7; possibly TRBD1 for D (5 bases). In germline, CDR1 is MDHEN, CDR2 SYDVKM. Deletions cut 5 bases from V and 2 bases from J, with 7 bases between. CDR3 length: 12 residues. As DNA, the CDR3 is TGTGCCAGCAGTCACAGGACCTACGAGCAGTACTTC. This gives the protein CASSHRTYEQYF.

The chain employs TRBV5-8 and TRBJ1-4; D is ambiguous. From germline, CDR1 is SGHTS and CDR2 YDEGEE. Trimming shortened V by 0 bases and J by 8 bases, and 14 bases separated the two germline ends. CDR3 size: 15 residues. The CDR3 DNA follows: TGTGCCAGCAGCTTGGGCCGGAGGGTAGGCGAAAAACTGTTTTTT. It specifies CASSLGRRVGEKLFF. Full variable domain (missing parts from reference TRBV5-8 and TRBJ1-4): EAGVTQSPTHLIKTRGQQATLRCSPISGHTSVYWYQQALGLGLQFLLWYDEGEERNRGNFPPRFSGRQFPNYSSELNVNALELEDSALYLCASSLGRRVGEKLFFGSGTQLSVL.

The rearrangement joins TRBV28 to TRBJ2-5; 11 bases match TRBD2. Germline-derived CDR1 and CDR2 are MDHEN and SYDVKM. Trimming removed 3 bases from V and 5 bases from J; junction bases left unmatched: 14. The CDR3 contains 18 residues. The CDR3 region is CASSFLGTSGGEWETQYF. The DNA for the CDR3 is TGTGCCAGCAGTTTCCTCGGGACTAGCGGAGGCGAATGGGAGACCCAGTACTTC.

The V and J genes are TRBV20-1 and TRBJ2-1, with a weak D call TRBD2 (6 bases). The V gene's germline CDR1 is DFQATT and CDR2 SNEGSKA (reference sequence). V lost 5 bases and J lost 10, with 12 bases in between. This CDR3 region has 11 residues. The CDR3 DNA is TGCAGTGCTCCCCGGGGGTGGGAGCAGTTCTTC. Translation gives CSAPRGWEQFF.

This clone was seen a single time. The J gene is TRBJ1-5, the V gene TRBV7-9, with D possibly TRBD1 on 5 matching bases. CDR3 length: 15 amino acids. Germline V lookup: CDR1 SEHNR, CDR2 FQNEAQ (reference sequence). V was trimmed by 0 bases and J by 7 bases, leaving 13 bases between them. CDR3 amino acids: CASSLALTGPQPQHF. The CDR3 coding sequence is TGTGCCAGCAGCTTAGCCCTAACAGGACCCCAGCCCCAGCATTTT.

This clone has only one observation. The chain is built from TRBV6-5 and TRBJ2-7, with TRBD1 matching over 9 bases. Germline V CDR1 and CDR2: MNHEY, SVGAGI. With 6 bases clipped from V and 2 bases from J, the junction kept 8 bases outside the gene matches. The CDR3 totals 15 residues. The DNA for the CDR3 is TGTGCCAGCAGCAAGACCGGGACAGGGCCCTACGAGCAGTACTTC. This gives the protein CASSKTGTGPYEQYF.

This clone was picked up one time. The rearrangement joins TRBV6-5 to TRBJ2-7, with a possible D match to TRBD2 (6 bases). This CDR3 contains 15 residues. Trimming took off 2 bases at V and 1 base at J, with 12 bases between the two ends. The V gene's germline CDR1 is MNHEY and CDR2 SVGAGI. The CDR3 sequence is CASSYTAGPSYEQYF. The CDR3 DNA reads as TGTGCCAGCAGTTACACTGCGGGACCGTCCTACGAGCAGTACTTC.

This clone was recorded a few times. This chain connects TRBV18 to TRBJ1-1; TRBD1 matches at 7 bases. Per the germline V gene, CDR1 is KGHSH and CDR2 is LQKENI. The V segment lost 4 bases and the J segment 5 bases; nucleotides outside the gene matches: 4. The CDR3 is 13 residues long. The CDR3 sequence is CASSQDRRTEAFF. CDR3 DNA sequence: TGTGCCAGCTCACAGGACAGGCGAACTGAAGCTTTCTTT.

The chain carries TRBV5-6 and TRBJ2-3, with D maybe TRBD2 (5 bases). CDR1 and CDR2 (germline): SGHDT, YYEEEE. The germline V and J ends were trimmed by 0 bases and 0 bases, with 8 bases remaining between them. The CDR3 spans 15 residues. The CDR3 is CASSLAGGSTDTQYF. In nucleotides, the CDR3 is TGTGCCAGCAGCTTGGCAGGCGGGAGCACAGATACGCAGTATTTT.

This clone was detected only once. The chain uses TRBV20-1 and TRBJ2-3, with no clear D. Between the trimmed V and J ends, which lost 5 bases and 13 bases, there was a span of 13 bases. The CDR3 has 10 amino acids. Germline CDR1 reads DFQATT; CDR2 reads SNEGSKA (reference sequence). Written as DNA, the CDR3 is TGCAGTGCTGAACCGGGTTCGGAGTATTTT. Translated: CSAEPGSEYF.

This clone is a singleton in its sample. This chain connects TRBV7-9 to TRBJ2-1; no reliable D call. This CDR3 has 11 amino acids. Germline assignment: CDR1 SEHNR and CDR2 FQNEAQ (reference sequence). V dropped 5 bases and J dropped 5 bases, with 4 bases sitting between them. The CDR3 loop reads CASSRDNEQFF. The CDR3 DNA reads as TGTGCCAGCAGCCGCGACAATGAGCAGTTCTTC.

V and J are TRBV7-2 and TRBJ1-3; D is unresolved. V lost 1 base and J lost 2, with 6 bases in between. Germline assignment: CDR1 SGHTA and CDR2 FQGNSA. This CDR3 is built from 14 residues. For the CDR3, the DNA is TGTGCCAGCAGCTTAGTAGCGACTGGAAACACCATATATTTT. It encodes CASSLVATGNTIYF.

This clone has a single count. J is TRBJ1-1 and V is TRBV4-1, with TRBD1 matching over 10 bases. Germline trimming cut 3 bases from V and 1 base from J; bases unmatched to any gene: 5. Germline V gene data show CDR1 as MGHRA and CDR2 as YSYEKL. The length of the CDR3 is 16 residues. The DNA of the CDR3 is TGCGCCAGCAGCCAGGGACAGGGGATGAGGAACACTGAAGCTTTCTTT. Translating gives CASSQGQGMRNTEAFF.

The chain recombines TRBV5-5 with TRBJ1-4; D gene uncertain. Germline V lookup: CDR1 SGHKS, CDR2 YYEKEE (reference sequence). The CDR3 totals 15 residues. Trimming pared 4 bases from V and 3 bases from J, leaving 13 bases between. CDR3 amino acids: CASSRSMGPNEKLFF. CDR3 nucleotide sequence: TGTGCCAGCAGCCGCTCCATGGGTCCTAATGAAAAACTGTTTTTT.

The chain has TRBV7-2 and TRBJ2-3; D could derive from TRBD1 or TRBD2 (6 bases each). The CDR3 covers 14 residues. From germline, CDR1 is SGHTA and CDR2 FQGNSA. V lost 5 bases and J lost 7, with 16 bases in between. DNA for the CDR3: TGTGCCAGCAGCCGTGGACGGGGGCAATATACGCAGTATTTT. Amino acid sequence: CASSRGRGQYTQYF.

The rearrangement joins TRBV25-1 to TRBJ2-1, with 8 bases aligning to TRBD2. The CDR3 spans 15 residues. V was pared by 5 bases and J by 4 bases, with 7 bases of the junction left unmatched. Germline V gene lookup returns CDR1 MGHDK and CDR2 SYGVNS. The CDR3 here is CASSHTSGEYNEQFF. CDR3 nucleotide sequence: TGTGCCAGCAGTCATACTAGCGGCGAATACAATGAGCAGTTCTTC. Full variable domain (remainder filled in from reference TRBV25-1 and TRBJ2-1): EADIYQTPRYLVIGTGKKITLECSQTMGHDKMYWYQQDPGMELHLIHYSYGVNSTEKGDLSSESTVSRIRTEHFPLTLESARPSHTSQYLCASSHTSGEYNEQFFGPGTRLTVL.

The chain is built from TRBV7-3 and TRBJ2-1; 10 bases fit TRBD2. This CDR3 is built from 13 residues. Germline V lookup: CDR1 SGHTA, CDR2 FQGTGA. Trimming took 2 bases from V and 15 from J; bases not matched to a gene: 7. CDR3 nucleotide sequence: TGTGCCAGCAGCTTATCTAGCGGGAGCTTCCCGTTCTTC. Translation: CASSLSSGSFPFF.